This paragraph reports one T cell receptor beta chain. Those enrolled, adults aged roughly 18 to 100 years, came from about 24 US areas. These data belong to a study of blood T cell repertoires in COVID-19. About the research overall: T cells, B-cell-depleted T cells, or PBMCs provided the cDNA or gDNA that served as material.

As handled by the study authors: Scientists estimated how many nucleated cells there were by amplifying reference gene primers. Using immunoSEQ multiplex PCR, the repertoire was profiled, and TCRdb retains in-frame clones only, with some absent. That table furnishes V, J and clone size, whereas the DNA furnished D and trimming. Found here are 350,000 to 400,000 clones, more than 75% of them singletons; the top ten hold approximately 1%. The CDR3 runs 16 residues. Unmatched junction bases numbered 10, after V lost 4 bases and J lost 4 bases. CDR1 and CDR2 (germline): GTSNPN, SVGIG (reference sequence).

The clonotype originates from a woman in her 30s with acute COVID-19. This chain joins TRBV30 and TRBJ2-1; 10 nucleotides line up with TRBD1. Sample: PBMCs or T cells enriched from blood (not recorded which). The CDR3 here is CAWTPGQGFLYNEQFF. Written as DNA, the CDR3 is TGTGCCTGGACTCCGGGACAGGGGTTTTTGTACAATGAGCAGTTCTTC.